This T cell receptor beta chain was documented in a study of blood T cell repertoires in COVID-19. The method was immunoSEQ multiplex PCR; TCRdb's version includes in-frame clones alone and lacks a portion of them. The sample has 300,000 to 350,000 clones, roughly 86% seen once. This CDR3 is built from 17 residues. V shed 2 bases and J shed 1 base, with 18 bases lying between them. Looked up from germline, CDR1 is LGHDT and CDR2 is YNNKEL (reference sequence). The participants were between roughly 18 and 90 years old and came from fewer than 25 US areas. Assignment of participants to cohorts was predicated upon participant-reported clinical history. All recovered Cohort 3 donors got two negative PCRs, got clearance, or saw symptom resolution.

The clonotype was recovered from a woman aged 25 to 39 who had recovered from COVID-19. V and J are TRBV3-1 (or the pseudogene TRBV3-2) and TRBJ2-7, with D possibly matching TRBD1 (8 bases). The sequencing sample was made of PBMCs or T cells enriched from blood (not recorded which). CDR3 bases: TGTGCCAGCAGCCAAACAGGGGGAGGGAGAGGGTCCTACGAGCAGTACTTC. Translating gives CASSQTGGGRGSYEQYF.